Here is one T cell receptor (beta chain) with its context. All patients relapsed after autologous stem cell transplantation, and brentuximab vedotin exposure varied. The assay was immunoSEQ multiplex PCR, and TCRdb's table has in-frame clones only and misses some. Of 80,000 to 100,000 clones in the sample, roughly 90% were seen once. The data were obtained in a study of PD-1 blockade in classical Hodgkin lymphoma. J gave up 5 bases and V 7 bases, and 10 bases lay outside the gene matches. The CDR3 totals 16 residues. CDR1 is LNHDA and CDR2 is SQIVND in the germline V gene (reference sequence). The sequence was obtained from a human donor with classical Hodgkin lymphoma. The chain employs TRBV19 and TRBJ2-1; 11 nucleotides line up with TRBD2. The material was peripheral blood mononuclear cells (PBMCs), obtained at baseline. This chain's CDR3 is CASTSTSGTTNNEQFF. The CDR3 nucleotides are TGTGCCAGTACCTCGACTAGCGGGACTACGAACAATGAGCAGTTCTTC.